The sequence of this T cell receptor beta chain was determined in a study of T cells in Graves' hyperthyroidism and ophthalmopathy. The CDR3 is 16 amino acids. Germline loops: CDR1 SGHKS, CDR2 YYEKEE (reference sequence). V lost 4 bases, J lost 4 bases, and 20 bases lay in between. This clonotype has at least ten counts. What it binds is not known. Study conclusions and caveats: Ophthalmopathy prediction by the model preceded onset by a median approximately six months. Among thyroid clonotypes expanded above 0.001, most also appeared in blood.

Amplification yielded TCR beta CDR3 regions, with RNA transcripts as the source. RT-PCR in the first round (using the HTBI primer set) targeted the TCR CDR3. TCRdb re-analysed the multiplex PCR reads in MiXCR, keeping a single row per CDR3 protein. Here the sample spans 610,000 or so distinct CDR3 sequences, about half being singletons. Pregnant or lactating patients were excluded, as were those with uncontrolled infection or other autoimmune disease. The sequenced material came from peripheral blood or thyroid tissue (not recorded which). This receptor was identified in a woman between 18 and 29 years old with Graves' hyperthyroidism. The J gene is TRBJ1-1, the V gene TRBV5-5; no reliable D call. In DNA, the CDR3 is TGTGCCAGCAGCCCTAGAATGGCTTGGAGAAGCACTGAAGCTTTCTTT. Translated: CASSPRMAWRSTEAFF.